This T cell receptor (beta chain) derives from a study of blood T cell repertoires in COVID-19. Overall study: Material from acute and convalescent COVID-19 was sourced from the United States, Italy and Spain. Sample material is recorded as cDNA or gDNA derived from T cells, B-cell-depleted T cells, or PBMCs.

Per the original data handling: Quantification of nucleated cells was approximated via reference gene primer amplification. Clones were sequenced by immunoSEQ multiplex PCR, and TCRdb holds only the in-frame ones, with some missing. That table furnishes V, J and clone size, whereas the DNA furnished D and trimming. The table includes approximately 280,000 clones, approximately 84% detected once. V dropped 3 bases and J dropped 10; count of bases not matched to a gene: 7. This CDR3 is built from 15 residues. The germline gives CDR1 MNHEY, CDR2 SVGAGI. Seattle-derived patients entered the study during active infection and were followed longitudinally.

The sequenced sample consisted of peripheral blood. V is TRBV6-5 and J is TRBJ2-1; 12 positions agree with TRBD2. The source of this sequence is a human donor with COVID-19, enrolled during active disease. The donor label of this sample is uncertain. This CDR3 reads CASSYSLAGGGEQFF. In DNA form, the CDR3 reads TGTGCCAGCAGTTATAGTCTAGCGGGAGGGGGGGAGCAGTTCTTC.